This T cell receptor (beta chain) stems from a study of human T cells and chemical hapten exposure. Study-wide background: Yields of TCR per sample differed, chiefly owing to small differences in pooled library volume. Study findings and constraints: DPC sensitization left the count of TCRs above 1 in 1000 unchanged.

Library construction involved attaching unique molecular identifiers to individual cDNA molecules, which allowed quantitative, reproducible TCR counting. In the original processing: Counts of TCRs in each sample centred on a median of approximately 96,000 and extended from around 25,000 to 690,000. TCRdb independently ran MiXCR on the RACE reads; one entry per CDR3 protein. Clone size and V and J calls follow TCRdb, not the original study. The repertoire has 40,000 to 45,000 distinct CDR3 sequences, about 3.7% of them found once; the top ten carry approximately 5%. Time point defined: healthy volunteer bleed at 6 weeks. It was from unfractionated whole blood that total RNA was extracted. Many counts were recorded for this clonotype. The antigen remains undetermined. The sample taken for sequencing was whole blood. This receptor was obtained from a human donor in good health. Some clones in this sample may be carry-over from other donors' samples.

CDR3 residues: CASSLARGLVHEQYF. The CDR3 DNA reads TGTGCCAGCAGCTTAGCTCGGGGACTCGTCCACGAGCAGTACTTC. The chain combines TRBV7-8 with TRBJ2-7; D might be TRBD2 (6 bases). The CDR3 runs to 15 residues. Trimming pared 0 bases from V and 5 bases from J, leaving 14 bases between. Germline-derived CDR1 and CDR2 are SGHVS and FQNEAQ.